The rows below give T cell receptor beta chains drawn from one sample of a study of CD8+ T cells in alopecia areata. Profiling relied on immunoSEQ multiplex PCR, and the TCRdb table lists in-frame clones only, not all of them. The sample lists some 130,000 clones, about three fifths occurring once. Here the sequenced sample was CD4+ T cells sorted from blood, taken at week 0. These receptors originate from a human donor with alopecia areata. Each CDR3 is given with its conserved first and last residue. D genes are given only for firm matches. Expanded clones get a size class; other rows say once, few or many, or leave the size out.

TGTGCCAGCACCCCCCGAGGGGGGGTGACAGAGACCCAGTACTTC	CASTPRGGVTETQYF	.	TRBJ2-5	.	TRBV7-9
TGTGCCTGGGGGACAGTCGGCTACACCTTC	CAWGTVGYTF	TRBD1	TRBJ1-2	.	TRBV30
TGTGCCAGCTCGGAGGGACACGGGAACACCATATATTTT	CASSEGHGNTIYF	.	TRBJ1-3	.	TRBV18
TGTGCCATCAGTGACCACTCGAGGACAGACGGTGGCTACACCTTC	CAISDHSRTDGGYTF	.	TRBJ1-2	.	TRBV10-3
TGTGCCTGGAGTGTATGGGGTTTGAACACTGAAGCTTTCTTT	CAWSVWGLNTEAFF	.	TRBJ1-1	.	TRBV30
TGTGCCAGCAGCCAAGTGACCACCCGCTCGGGGGAGCTGTTTTTT	CASSQVTTRSGELFF	.	TRBJ2-2	few	TRBV14
TGTGCCAGCAGTGTATGGCTAGCGGGGAATGAGCAGTTCTTC	CASSVWLAGNEQFF	TRBD2	TRBJ2-1	.	TRBV2
TGCGCCAGCAGCTTGGGGCCCCCTCGGACAGATACGCAGTATTTT	CASSLGPPRTDTQYF	.	TRBJ2-3	.	TRBV5-1
TGTGCCTGGAGTGTTTCAGGGTACGAGCAGTACTTC	CAWSVSGYEQYF	.	TRBJ2-7	few	TRBV30
TGCGCCAGCAGCTTAACCAGTGGTGAAGAGTCACCCCTCCACTTT	CASSLTSGEESPLHF	.	TRBJ1-6	.	TRBV5-1
TGTGCCATCAGGGGGGGAGAGGAGACCCAGTACTTC	CAIRGGEETQYF	.	TRBJ2-5	.	TRBV10-3
TGTGCCTGGTCTAGAGGGGGAGAGACCCAGTACTTC	CAWSRGGETQYF	.	TRBJ2-5	.	TRBV30
TGTGCCTGGAGTCCAAACTGGGGCTCCAACGTCCTGACTTTC	CAWSPNWGSNVLTF	.	TRBJ2-6	.	TRBV30
TGTGCCAGCAGCCCTACCCGCGGTACCTACGAGCAGTACTTC	CASSPTRGTYEQYF	.	TRBJ2-7	once	TRBV11-3
TGTGCCAGCAGCAACGCAGGACGAGGGAAAGGCTACGAGCAGTACTTC	CASSNAGRGKGYEQYF	.	TRBJ2-7	.	TRBV7-9
TGTGCCAGCAGTCTGACGGGGAACACTGAAGCTTTCTTT	CASSLTGNTEAFF	.	TRBJ1-1	.	TRBV27
TGTGCCAGCAGCGCGGGAATTACTAGGCGGGCTTTCTTT	CASSAGITRRAFF	.	TRBJ1-1	.	TRBV11-1
TGCACCTGGAGGAAAGAGACAGATACGCAGTATTTT	CTWRKETDTQYF	.	TRBJ2-3	few	TRBV29-1
TGCGCCAGCAGCTTGCCAACAGATTCTAGCACAGATACGCAGTATTTT	CASSLPTDSSTDTQYF	.	TRBJ2-3	few	TRBV5-1
TGTGCCATCAGTGTACAGGGGAGGAATGAGCAGTTCTTC	CAISVQGRNEQFF	.	TRBJ2-1	.	TRBV10-3
TGTGCCAGCAGTTCTGAGACAGCAAGGTCACCCCTCCACTTT	CASSSETARSPLHF	.	TRBJ1-6	.	TRBV27
TGCGCCAGCAGCTTGGGGCCGGGGGAGACCCAGACCCAGTACTTC	CASSLGPGETQTQYF	.	TRBJ2-5	.	TRBV5-1
TGCGCCAGCAGCCCCGGGACAGATACCTACAATGAGCAGTTCTTC	CASSPGTDTYNEQFF	TRBD1	TRBJ2-1	.	TRBV5-1
TGCGCCAGCAGCGTCCACATGGCACGGGATGAAAAACTGTTTTTT	CASSVHMARDEKLFF	.	TRBJ1-4	.	TRBV5-1
TGTGCCAGCAGCTTAGACAGCGCTAACTATGGCTACACCTTC	CASSLDSANYGYTF	.	TRBJ1-2	.	TRBV7-2
TGTGCCTGGGGGAGGACAGGGAGCAATCAGCCCCAGCATTTT	CAWGRTGSNQPQHF	TRBD1	TRBJ1-5	.	TRBV30
TGCAGCGTTGATCGGGCTAGCTTGAATGAGCAGTTCTTC	CSVDRASLNEQFF	.	TRBJ2-1	.	TRBV29-1
TGTGCCTGGAGTGTAGGAGGGCAGACCTACGAGCAGTACTTC	CAWSVGGQTYEQYF	.	TRBJ2-7	.	TRBV30